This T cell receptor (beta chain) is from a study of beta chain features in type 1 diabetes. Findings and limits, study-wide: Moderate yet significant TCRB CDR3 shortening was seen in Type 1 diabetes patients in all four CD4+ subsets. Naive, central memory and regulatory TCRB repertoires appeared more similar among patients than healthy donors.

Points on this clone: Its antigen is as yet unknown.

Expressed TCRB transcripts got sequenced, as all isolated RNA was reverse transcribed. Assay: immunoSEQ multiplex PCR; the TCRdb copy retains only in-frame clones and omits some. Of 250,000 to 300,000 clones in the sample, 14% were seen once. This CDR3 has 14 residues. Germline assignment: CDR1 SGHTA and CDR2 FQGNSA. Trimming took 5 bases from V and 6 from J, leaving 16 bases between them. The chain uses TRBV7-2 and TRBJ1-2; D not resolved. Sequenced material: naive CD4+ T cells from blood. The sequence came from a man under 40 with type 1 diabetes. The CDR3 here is CASSTRDNHNGYTF. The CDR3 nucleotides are TGTGCCAGCAGCACCCGTGACAACCACAATGGCTACACCTTC.